The source of this T cell receptor beta chain is a study of control samples from healthy donors and cancer patients. Sequencing used immunoSEQ multiplex PCR; TCRdb keeps in-frame clones, though not all of them. The table lists about 96,000 clones, more than 80% of them singletons, with 6.5% to 9.5% in the top ten. Germline V CDR1 and CDR2: SEHNR, FQNEAQ (reference sequence). This CDR3 spans 12 amino acids. Trimming at V came to 5 bases and at J to 13 bases, leaving 5 bases not matched to a gene. The chain uses TRBV7-9 and TRBJ1-6, with 7 bases identical to TRBD1. The source is a man in his late teens or twenties in good health. Sequencing input: blood. Here the CDR3 DNA reads TGTGCCAGCAGCGCCCAGGACAGGCCCCTCCACTTT. Translating gives CASSAQDRPLHF. The variable domain in full, with the rest retrieved from reference TRBV7-9 and TRBJ1-6, is DTGVSQNPRHKITKRGQNVTFRCDPISEHNRLYWYRQTLGQGPEFLTYFQNEAQLEKSRLLSDRFSAERPKGSFSTLEIQRTEQGDSAMYLCASSAQDRPLHFGNGTRLTVT.